This is a list of T cell receptor beta chains from one sample in a study of shared clonotypes between healthy human individuals. The table came from immunoSEQ multiplex PCR; TCRdb's copy has only in-frame clones and leaves some out. The table has about 2.1 million clones, 85% to 95% seen once. Material for sequencing was naive CD8+ T cells from PBMCs. Every receptor here comes from a man aged 18 to 35 in good health. Some clones in this sample may be carry-over from other donors' samples. Both conserved end residues are part of each CDR3. A D gene is named only where the DNA matches it firmly. Size values are once, few and many counts, or a class for expanded clones, and some rows have none.

v_call: TRBV27
d_call: TRBD1
clone_size: NA
j_call: TRBJ2-5
cdr3_nt: TGTGCCAGCAGTGCCGGACAGGGCCTGGAGACCCAGTACTTC
cdr3_aa: CASSAGQGLETQYF

v_call: TRBV7-9
d_call: NA
clone_size: NA
j_call: TRBJ1-1
cdr3_nt: TGTGCCAGCAGCTTCCGGCCCGGGGCGGAAGCTTTCTTT
cdr3_aa: CASSFRPGAEAFF

v_call: TRBV14
d_call: NA
clone_size: NA
j_call: TRBJ2-7
cdr3_nt: TGTGCCAGCAGCCAAGAGATGGGAGCACCCTACGAGCAGTACTTC
cdr3_aa: CASSQEMGAPYEQYF

v_call: TRBV27
d_call: NA
clone_size: once
j_call: TRBJ2-3
cdr3_nt: TGTGCCAGCAGTTTATGGGGCCCCTACGAGAATGATACGCAGTATTTT
cdr3_aa: CASSLWGPYENDTQYF

v_call: TRBV9
d_call: NA
clone_size: once
j_call: TRBJ2-7
cdr3_nt: TGTGCCAGCAGCGACCGTAGTAGCCCCTACGAGCAGTACTTC
cdr3_aa: CASSDRSSPYEQYF

v_call: TRBV21-1
d_call: NA
clone_size: NA
j_call: TRBJ2-7
cdr3_nt: TGTGCCAGCAGCATCCAGGACGGAAGCCCACCAACGCTATACTACGAGCAGTACTTC
cdr3_aa: CASSIQDGSPPTLYYEQYF

v_call: TRBV27
d_call: NA
clone_size: NA
j_call: TRBJ2-7
cdr3_nt: TGTGCCAGCAGTCCGCGCGCGGGGAACTACGAGCAGTACTTC
cdr3_aa: CASSPRAGNYEQYF

v_call: TRBV27
d_call: NA
clone_size: NA
j_call: TRBJ1-1
cdr3_nt: TGTGCCAGCAGTTTATTGGTAGGGGTTACTGAAGCTTTCTTT
cdr3_aa: CASSLLVGVTEAFF

v_call: TRBV2
d_call: NA
clone_size: NA
j_call: TRBJ1-4
cdr3_nt: TGTGCCAGCAGTGGTAACAGGGTTATAGGTGAAAAACTGTTTTTT
cdr3_aa: CASSGNRVIGEKLFF

v_call: TRBV27
d_call: TRBD2
clone_size: NA
j_call: TRBJ2-1
cdr3_nt: TGTGCCAGCAGAACCCCGGGGGGACTAGCGTACAATGAGCAGTTCTTC
cdr3_aa: CASRTPGGLAYNEQFF